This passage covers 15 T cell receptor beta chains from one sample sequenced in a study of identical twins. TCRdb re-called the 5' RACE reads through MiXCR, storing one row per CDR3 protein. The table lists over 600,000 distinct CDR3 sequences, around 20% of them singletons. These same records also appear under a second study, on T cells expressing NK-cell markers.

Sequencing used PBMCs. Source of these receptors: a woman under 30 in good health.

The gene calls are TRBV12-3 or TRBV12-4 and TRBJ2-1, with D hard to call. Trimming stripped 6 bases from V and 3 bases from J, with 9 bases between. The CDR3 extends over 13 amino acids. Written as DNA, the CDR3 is TGTGCCAGCAGCCCCGCCGACTACAATGAGCAGTTCTTC. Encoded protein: CASSPADYNEQFF.

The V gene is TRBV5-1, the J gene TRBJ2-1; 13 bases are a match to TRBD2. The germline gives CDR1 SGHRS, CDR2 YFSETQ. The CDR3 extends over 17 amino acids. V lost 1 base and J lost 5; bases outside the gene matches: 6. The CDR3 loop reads CASSLMTSGGRNNEQFF. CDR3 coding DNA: TGCGCCAGCAGCTTGATGACTAGCGGGGGGAGAAACAATGAGCAGTTCTTC.

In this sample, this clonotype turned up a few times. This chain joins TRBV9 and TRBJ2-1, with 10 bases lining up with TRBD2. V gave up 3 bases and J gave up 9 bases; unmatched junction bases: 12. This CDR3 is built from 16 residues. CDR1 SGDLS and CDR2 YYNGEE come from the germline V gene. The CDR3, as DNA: TGTGCCAGCAGCGCTAGGACTAGCGGCGTGATGGGTGAGCAGTTCTTC. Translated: CASSARTSGVMGEQFF.

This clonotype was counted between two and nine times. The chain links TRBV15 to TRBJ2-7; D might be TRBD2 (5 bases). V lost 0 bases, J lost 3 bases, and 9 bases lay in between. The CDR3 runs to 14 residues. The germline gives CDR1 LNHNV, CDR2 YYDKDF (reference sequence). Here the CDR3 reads CATSRDRGYYEQYF. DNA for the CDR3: TGTGCCACCAGCAGAGATCGCGGGTACTACGAGCAGTACTTC.

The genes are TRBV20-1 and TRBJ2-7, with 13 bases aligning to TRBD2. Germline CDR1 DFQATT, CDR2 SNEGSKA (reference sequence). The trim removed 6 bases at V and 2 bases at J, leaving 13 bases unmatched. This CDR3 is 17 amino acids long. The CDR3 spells CSAYPTGTSGVAYEQYF. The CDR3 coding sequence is TGCAGTGCCTACCCAACCGGGACTAGCGGGGTGGCCTACGAGCAGTACTTC.

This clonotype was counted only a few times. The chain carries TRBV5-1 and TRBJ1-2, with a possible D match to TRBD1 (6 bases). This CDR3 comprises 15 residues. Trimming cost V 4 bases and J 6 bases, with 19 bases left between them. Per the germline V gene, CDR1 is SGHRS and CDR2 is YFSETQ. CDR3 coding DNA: TGCGCCAGCAGCCCTTCTCAGGACAGAATAGATGGCTACACCTTC. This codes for CASSPSQDRIDGYTF.

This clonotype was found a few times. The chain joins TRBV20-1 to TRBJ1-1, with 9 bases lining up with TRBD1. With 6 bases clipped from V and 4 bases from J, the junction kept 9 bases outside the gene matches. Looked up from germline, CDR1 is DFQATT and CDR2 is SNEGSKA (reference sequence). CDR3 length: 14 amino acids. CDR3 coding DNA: TGCAGTGCCCAGACAGGGGGGTCAGGCACTGAAGCTTTCTTT. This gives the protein CSAQTGGSGTEAFF.

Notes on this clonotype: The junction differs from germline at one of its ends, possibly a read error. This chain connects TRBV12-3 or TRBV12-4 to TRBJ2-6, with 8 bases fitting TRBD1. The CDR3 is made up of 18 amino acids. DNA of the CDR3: TGTACCAGCAGTTTTTGGACAGGGCCGTCATCTGGGGCCAACGTCCTGACTTTC. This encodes CTSSFWTGPSSGANVLTF.

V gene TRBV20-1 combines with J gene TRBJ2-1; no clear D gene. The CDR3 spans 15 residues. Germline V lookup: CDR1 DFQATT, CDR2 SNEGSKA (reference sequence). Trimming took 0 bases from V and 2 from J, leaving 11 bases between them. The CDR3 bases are TGCAGTGCTAGAGATAGGCGGAGCCCCTACAATGAGCAGTTCTTC. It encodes CSARDRRSPYNEQFF.

CDR3 sequence (DNA): TGTGCCAGCAGCTTATATACAGCACCGAACACCGGGGAGCTGTTTTTT. Amino acids: CASSLYTAPNTGELFF. The V gene is TRBV7-6, the J gene TRBJ2-2; D unclear. Germline CDR1 SGHVS, CDR2 FNYEAQ. V was pared by 2 bases and J by 0 bases, with 10 bases between. The CDR3 has 16 amino acids.

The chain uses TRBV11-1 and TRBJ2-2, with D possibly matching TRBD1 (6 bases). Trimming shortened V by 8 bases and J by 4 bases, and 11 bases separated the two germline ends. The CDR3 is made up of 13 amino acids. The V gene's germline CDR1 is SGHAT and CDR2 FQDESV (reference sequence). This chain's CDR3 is CASQRGTTGELFF. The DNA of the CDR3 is TGTGCCAGCCAGAGGGGGACCACCGGGGAGCTGTTTTTT.

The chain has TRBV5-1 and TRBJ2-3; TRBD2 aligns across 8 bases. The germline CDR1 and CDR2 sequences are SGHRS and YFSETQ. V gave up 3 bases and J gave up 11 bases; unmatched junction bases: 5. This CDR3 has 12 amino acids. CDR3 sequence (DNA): TGCGCCAGCAGCTCGACTCGGGAGGGGCAGTATTTT. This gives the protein CASSSTREGQYF.

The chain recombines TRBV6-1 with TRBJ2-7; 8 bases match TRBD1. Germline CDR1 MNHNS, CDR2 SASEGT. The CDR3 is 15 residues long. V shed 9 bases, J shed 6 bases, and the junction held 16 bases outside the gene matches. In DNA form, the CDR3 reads TGTGCCAGTAGATCCCGGGCAGGGGGCATCTCCGAGCAGTACTTC. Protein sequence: CASRSRAGGISEQYF.

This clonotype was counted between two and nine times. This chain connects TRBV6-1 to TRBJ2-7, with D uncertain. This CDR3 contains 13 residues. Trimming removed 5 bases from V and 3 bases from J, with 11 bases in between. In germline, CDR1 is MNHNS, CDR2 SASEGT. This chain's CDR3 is CASSLHGNYEQYF. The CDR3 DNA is TGTGCCAGCAGTCTCCATGGTAACTACGAGCAGTACTTC.

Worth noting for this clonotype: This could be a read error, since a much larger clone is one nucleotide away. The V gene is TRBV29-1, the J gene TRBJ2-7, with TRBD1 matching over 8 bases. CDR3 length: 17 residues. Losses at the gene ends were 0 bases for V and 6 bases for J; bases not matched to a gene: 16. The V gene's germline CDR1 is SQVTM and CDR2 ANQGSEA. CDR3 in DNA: TGCAGCGTTGAAGATCGTGGACAGGGAGTGGGGCCTTCCGAGCAGTACTTC. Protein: CSVEDRGQGVGPSEQYF.